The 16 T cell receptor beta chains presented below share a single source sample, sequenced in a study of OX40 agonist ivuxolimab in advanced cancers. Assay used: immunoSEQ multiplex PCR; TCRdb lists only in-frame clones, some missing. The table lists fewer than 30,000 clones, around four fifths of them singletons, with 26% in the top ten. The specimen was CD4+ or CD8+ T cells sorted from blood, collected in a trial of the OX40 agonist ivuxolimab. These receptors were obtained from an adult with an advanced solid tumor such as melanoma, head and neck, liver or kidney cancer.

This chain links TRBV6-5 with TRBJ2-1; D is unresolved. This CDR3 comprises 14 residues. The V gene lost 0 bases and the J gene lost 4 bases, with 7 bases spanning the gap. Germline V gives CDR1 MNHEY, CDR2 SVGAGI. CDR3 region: CASSYSDLYNEQFF. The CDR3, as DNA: TGTGCCAGCAGTTACTCGGACCTATACAATGAGCAGTTCTTC.

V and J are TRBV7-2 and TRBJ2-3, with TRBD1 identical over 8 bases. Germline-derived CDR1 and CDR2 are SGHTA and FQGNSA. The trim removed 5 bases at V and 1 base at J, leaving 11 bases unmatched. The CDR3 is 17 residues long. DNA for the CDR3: TGTGCCAGCAGCCGAGCCCGACCGGGACAGGGCACAGATACGCAGTATTTT. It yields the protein CASSRARPGQGTDTQYF. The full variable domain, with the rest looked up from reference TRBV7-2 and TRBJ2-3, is GAGVSQSPSNKVTEKGKDVELRCDPISGHTALYWYRQSLGQGLEFLIYFQGNSAPDKSGLPSDRFSAERTGGSVSTLTIQRTQQEDSAVYLCASSRARPGQGTDTQYFGPGTRLTVL.

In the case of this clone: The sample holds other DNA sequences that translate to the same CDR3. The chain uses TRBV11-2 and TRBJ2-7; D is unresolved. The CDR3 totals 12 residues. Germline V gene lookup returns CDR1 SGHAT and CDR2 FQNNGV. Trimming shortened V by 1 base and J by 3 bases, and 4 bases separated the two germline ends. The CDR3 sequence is CASSLVVYEQYF. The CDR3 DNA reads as TGTGCCAGCAGCTTAGTAGTCTACGAGCAGTACTTC.

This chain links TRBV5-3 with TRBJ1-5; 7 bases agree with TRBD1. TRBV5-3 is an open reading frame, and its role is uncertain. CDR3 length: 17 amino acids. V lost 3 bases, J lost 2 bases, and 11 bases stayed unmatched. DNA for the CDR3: TGTGCCAGAAGCTGCATCCAGGGGGGGGAAGGCAATCAGCCCCAGCATTTT. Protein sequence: CARSCIQGGEGNQPQHF.

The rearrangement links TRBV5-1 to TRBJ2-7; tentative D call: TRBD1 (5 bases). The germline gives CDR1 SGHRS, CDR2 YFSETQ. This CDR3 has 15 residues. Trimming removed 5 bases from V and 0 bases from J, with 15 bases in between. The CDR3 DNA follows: TGCGCCAGCAGAGAAGACAGATCGAGCTCCTACGAGCAGTACTTC. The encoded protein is CASREDRSSSYEQYF.

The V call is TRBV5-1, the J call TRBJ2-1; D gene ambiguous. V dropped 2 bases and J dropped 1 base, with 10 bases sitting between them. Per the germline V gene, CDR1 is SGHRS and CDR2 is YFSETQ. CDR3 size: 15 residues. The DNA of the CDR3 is TGCGCCAGCAGCTTCGGCCTGGGATCCTACAATGAGCAGTTCTTC. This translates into CASSFGLGSYNEQFF.

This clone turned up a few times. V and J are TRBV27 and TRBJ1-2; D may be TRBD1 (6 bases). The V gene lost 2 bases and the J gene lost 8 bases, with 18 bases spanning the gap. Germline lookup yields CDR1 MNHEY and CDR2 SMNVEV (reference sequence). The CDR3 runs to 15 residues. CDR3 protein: CASSLSLRGAGGYTF. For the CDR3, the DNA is TGTGCCAGCAGTTTAAGCTTGCGGGGGGCGGGAGGCTACACCTTC.

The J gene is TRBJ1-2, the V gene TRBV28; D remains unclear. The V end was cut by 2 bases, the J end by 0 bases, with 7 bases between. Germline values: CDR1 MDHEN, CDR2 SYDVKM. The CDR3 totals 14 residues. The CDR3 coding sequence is TGTGCCAGCAGTTTAGTGGGAACTAACTATGGCTACACCTTC. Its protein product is CASSLVGTNYGYTF.

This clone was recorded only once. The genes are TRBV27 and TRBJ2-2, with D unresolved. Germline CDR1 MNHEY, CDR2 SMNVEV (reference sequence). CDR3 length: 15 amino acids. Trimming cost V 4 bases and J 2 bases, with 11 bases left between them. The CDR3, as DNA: TGTGCCAGCAGTTCGAGACTCCCTAACACCGGGGAGCTGTTTTTT. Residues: CASSSRLPNTGELFF.

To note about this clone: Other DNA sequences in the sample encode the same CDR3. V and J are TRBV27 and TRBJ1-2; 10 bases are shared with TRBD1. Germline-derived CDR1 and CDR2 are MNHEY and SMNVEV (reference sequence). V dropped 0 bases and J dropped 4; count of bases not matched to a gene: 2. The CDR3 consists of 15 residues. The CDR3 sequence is CASSLSGTGVYGYTF. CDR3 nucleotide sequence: TGTGCCAGCAGTTTATCCGGGACAGGGGTCTATGGCTACACCTTC.

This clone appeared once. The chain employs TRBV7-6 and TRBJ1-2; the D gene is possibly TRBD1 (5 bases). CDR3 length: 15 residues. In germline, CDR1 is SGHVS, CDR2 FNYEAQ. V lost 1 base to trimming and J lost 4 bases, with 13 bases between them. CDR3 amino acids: CASSLGAGQGYGYTF. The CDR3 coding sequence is TGTGCCAGCAGCTTAGGGGCAGGGCAGGGCTATGGCTACACCTTC.

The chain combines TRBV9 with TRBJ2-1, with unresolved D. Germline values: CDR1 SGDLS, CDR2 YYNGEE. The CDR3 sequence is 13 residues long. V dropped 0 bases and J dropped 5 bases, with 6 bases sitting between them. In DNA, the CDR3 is TGTGCCAGCAGCGTAGGGATGGACAATGAGCAGTTCTTC. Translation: CASSVGMDNEQFF.

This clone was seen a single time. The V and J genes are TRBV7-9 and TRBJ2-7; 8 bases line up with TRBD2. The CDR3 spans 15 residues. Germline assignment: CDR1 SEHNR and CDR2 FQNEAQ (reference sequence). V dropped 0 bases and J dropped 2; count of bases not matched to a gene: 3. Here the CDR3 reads CASSLARGAPYEQYF. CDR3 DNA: TGTGCCAGCAGCTTAGCGCGGGGGGCCCCCTACGAGCAGTACTTC.

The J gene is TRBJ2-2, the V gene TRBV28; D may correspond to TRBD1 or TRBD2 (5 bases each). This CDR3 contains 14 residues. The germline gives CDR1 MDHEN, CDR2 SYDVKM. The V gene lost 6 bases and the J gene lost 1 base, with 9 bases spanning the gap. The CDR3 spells CASRGTVNTGELFF. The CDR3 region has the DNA TGTGCCAGCAGGGGGACGGTGAACACCGGGGAGCTGTTTTTT. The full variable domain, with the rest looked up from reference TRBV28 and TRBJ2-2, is DVKVTQSSRYLVKRTGEKVFLECVQDMDHENMFWYRQDPGLGLRLIYFSYDVKMKEKGDIPEGYSVSREKKERFSLILESASTNQTSMYLCASRGTVNTGELFFGEGSRLTVL.

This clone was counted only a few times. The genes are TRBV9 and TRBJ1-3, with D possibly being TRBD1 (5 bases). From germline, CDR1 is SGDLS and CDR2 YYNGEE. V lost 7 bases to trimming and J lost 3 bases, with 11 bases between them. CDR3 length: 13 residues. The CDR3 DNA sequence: TGTGCCAGCGCGGGGGGAGTTGGAAACACCATATATTTT. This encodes CASAGGVGNTIYF.

In nucleotides, the CDR3 is TGTGCCAGCAGCTTGGATCTTACCGTCAATCAGCCCCAGCATTTT. It is translated as CASSLDLTVNQPQHF. The chain employs TRBV5-5 and TRBJ1-5; D remains ambiguous. From germline, CDR1 is SGHKS and CDR2 YYEKEE (reference sequence). CDR3 length: 15 amino acids. V was clipped by 0 bases and J by 3 bases, with 10 bases between them.